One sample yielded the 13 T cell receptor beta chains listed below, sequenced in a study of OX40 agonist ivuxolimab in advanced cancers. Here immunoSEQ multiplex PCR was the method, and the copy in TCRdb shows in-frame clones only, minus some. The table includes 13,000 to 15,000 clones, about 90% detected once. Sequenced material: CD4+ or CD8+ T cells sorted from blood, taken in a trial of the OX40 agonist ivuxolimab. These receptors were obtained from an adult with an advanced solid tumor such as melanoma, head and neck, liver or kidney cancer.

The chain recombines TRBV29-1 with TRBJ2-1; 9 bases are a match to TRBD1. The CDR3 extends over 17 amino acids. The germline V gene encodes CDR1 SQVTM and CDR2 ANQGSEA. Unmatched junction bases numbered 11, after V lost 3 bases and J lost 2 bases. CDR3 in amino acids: CSVEGTDRGDPYNEQFF. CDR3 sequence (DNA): TGCAGCGTTGAGGGTACAGACAGGGGGGACCCCTACAATGAGCAGTTCTTC.

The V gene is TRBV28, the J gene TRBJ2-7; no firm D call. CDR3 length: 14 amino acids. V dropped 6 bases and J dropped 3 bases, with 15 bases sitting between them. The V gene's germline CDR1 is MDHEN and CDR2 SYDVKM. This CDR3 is CASSIATLNYEQYF. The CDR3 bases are TGTGCCAGCAGCATAGCTACACTAAACTACGAGCAGTACTTC.

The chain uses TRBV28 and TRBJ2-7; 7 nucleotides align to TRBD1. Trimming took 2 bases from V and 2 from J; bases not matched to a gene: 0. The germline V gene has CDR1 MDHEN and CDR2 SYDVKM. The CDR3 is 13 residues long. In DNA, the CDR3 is TGTGCCAGCAGTTTAACAGGGGCCTACGAGCAGTACTTC. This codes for CASSLTGAYEQYF.

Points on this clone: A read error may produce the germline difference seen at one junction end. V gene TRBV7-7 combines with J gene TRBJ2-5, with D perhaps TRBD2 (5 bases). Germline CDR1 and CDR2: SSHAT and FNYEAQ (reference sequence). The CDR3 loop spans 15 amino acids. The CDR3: CASSFLPGDQETQYF. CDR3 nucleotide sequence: TGTGCTAGCAGCTTTCTTCCCGGGGACCAAGAGACCCAGTACTTC.

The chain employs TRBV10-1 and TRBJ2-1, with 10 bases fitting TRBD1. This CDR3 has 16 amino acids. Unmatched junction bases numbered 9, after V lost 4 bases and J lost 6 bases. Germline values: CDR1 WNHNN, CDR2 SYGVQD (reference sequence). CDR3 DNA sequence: TGCGCCAGCAGTGCCAGACAGGGGGCCGTTGGCAATGAGCAGTTCTTC. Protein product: CASSARQGAVGNEQFF.

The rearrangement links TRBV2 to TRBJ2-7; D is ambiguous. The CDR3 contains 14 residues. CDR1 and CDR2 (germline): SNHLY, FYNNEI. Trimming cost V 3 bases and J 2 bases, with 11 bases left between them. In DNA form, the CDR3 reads TGTGCCAGCAGTGAGTTGGGCGGAACCTACGAGCAGTACTTC. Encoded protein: CASSELGGTYEQYF.

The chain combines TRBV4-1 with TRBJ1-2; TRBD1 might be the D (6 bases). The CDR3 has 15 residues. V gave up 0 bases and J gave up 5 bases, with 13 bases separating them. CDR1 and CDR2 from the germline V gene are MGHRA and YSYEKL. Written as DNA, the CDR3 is TGCGCCAGCAGCCAAGAGGGGACATTAACATATGGCTACACCTTC. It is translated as CASSQEGTLTYGYTF.

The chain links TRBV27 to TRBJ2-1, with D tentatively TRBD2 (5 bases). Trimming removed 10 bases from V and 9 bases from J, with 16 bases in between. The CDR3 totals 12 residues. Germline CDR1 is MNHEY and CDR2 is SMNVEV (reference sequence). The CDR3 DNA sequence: TGTGCCACCGGACTTGGGAACGGTGAGCAGTTCTTC. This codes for CATGLGNGEQFF.

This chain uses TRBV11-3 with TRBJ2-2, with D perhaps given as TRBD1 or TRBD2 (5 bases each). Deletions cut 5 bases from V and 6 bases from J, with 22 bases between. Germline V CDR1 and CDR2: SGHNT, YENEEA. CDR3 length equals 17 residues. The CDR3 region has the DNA TGTGCCAGCAGCGTCCGGGGCTCCGGGCCAAGCTCCGGGGAGCTGTTTTTT. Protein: CASSVRGSGPSSGELFF.

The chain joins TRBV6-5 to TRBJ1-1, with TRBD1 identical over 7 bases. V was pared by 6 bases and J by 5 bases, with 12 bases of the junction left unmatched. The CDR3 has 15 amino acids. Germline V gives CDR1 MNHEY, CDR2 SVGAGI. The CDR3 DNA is TGTGCCAGCAGGTGGACAGGCTTACCGGGTACTGAAGCTTTCTTT. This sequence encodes CASRWTGLPGTEAFF.

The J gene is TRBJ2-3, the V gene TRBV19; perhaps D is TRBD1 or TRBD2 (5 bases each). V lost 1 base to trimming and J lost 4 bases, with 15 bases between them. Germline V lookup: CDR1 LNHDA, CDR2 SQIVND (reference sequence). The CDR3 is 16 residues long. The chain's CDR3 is CASSIGPSLGADTQYF. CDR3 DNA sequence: TGTGCCAGTAGTATAGGCCCGTCCCTGGGGGCAGATACGCAGTATTTT.

The DNA for the CDR3 is TGTGCCAGCAGTTACTCTCTAGCAAATGAGCAGTTCTTC. It translates to CASSYSLANEQFF. V and J are TRBV6-6 and TRBJ2-1; TRBD2 might be the D (5 bases). V lost 0 bases, J lost 7 bases, and 7 bases lay in between. Germline loops: CDR1 MNHNY, CDR2 SVGAGI (reference sequence). The length of the CDR3 is 13 residues.

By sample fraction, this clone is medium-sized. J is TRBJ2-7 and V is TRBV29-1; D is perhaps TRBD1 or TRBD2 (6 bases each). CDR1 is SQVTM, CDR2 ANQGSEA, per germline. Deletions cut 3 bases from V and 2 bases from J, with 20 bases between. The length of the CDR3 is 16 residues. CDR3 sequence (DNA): TGCAGCGTTGATGGTCTAGCTGAGGGGGGAACCTACGAGCAGTACTTC. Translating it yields CSVDGLAEGGTYEQYF.